These 7 T cell receptor beta chains originate from one sample sequenced in a study of cytomegalovirus exposure and HLA in healthy donors. Primers for the PCR totalled 60 Vbeta and 13 Jbeta. The repertoire was sequenced with immunoSEQ multiplex PCR; TCRdb's copy has only in-frame clones and lacks some. The sample lists 100,000 to 150,000 clones, roughly a tenth occurring once. Sequencing used PBMCs. These receptors were obtained from a woman between 18 and 29 years old in good health and CMV-seropositive.

The chain has TRBV30 and TRBJ1-5, with 9 bases lining up with TRBD1. The CDR3 totals 15 residues. J lost 4 bases, V lost 4 bases, and 8 bases had no gene match. Germline V gene sequence: CDR1 GTSNPN, CDR2 SVGIG (reference sequence). In nucleotides, the CDR3 is TGTGCCTGGATAAATAAGGACAGGGGAAATCAGCCCCAGCATTTT. It codes for CAWINKDRGNQPQHF.

The chain employs TRBV27 and TRBJ2-1; D gene ambiguous. V gave up 4 bases and J gave up 4 bases, with 11 bases separating them. Germline CDR1 reads MNHEY; CDR2 reads SMNVEV (reference sequence). The CDR3 runs 14 residues. The CDR3 nucleotides are TGTGCCAGCAGTTCCTCTAGACCATACAATGAGCAGTTCTTC. Protein product: CASSSSRPYNEQFF.

This clone was seen more than once but under ten times. V is TRBV27 and J is TRBJ2-3; TRBD1 matches 7 bases. Germline values: CDR1 MNHEY, CDR2 SMNVEV (reference sequence). The CDR3 runs to 15 residues. The junction had 5 bases not matched to a gene; V was cut back by 5 bases and J by 0 bases. DNA of the CDR3: TGTGCCAGCAGTATGCAGGGGGTAAGCACAGATACGCAGTATTTT. Translation: CASSMQGVSTDTQYF.

The chain is built from TRBV5-6 and TRBJ2-7; TRBD2 matches at 9 bases. The trim removed 6 bases at V and 2 bases at J, leaving 12 bases unmatched. Germline values: CDR1 SGHDT, CDR2 YYEEEE. The CDR3 loop spans 16 amino acids. CDR3 sequence: CASTFGLAGITYEQYF. In DNA form, the CDR3 reads TGTGCCAGCACCTTTGGGCTAGCGGGGATCACCTACGAGCAGTACTTC. The full variable domain, its missing parts supplied by reference TRBV5-6 and TRBJ2-7, is DAGVTQSPTHLIKTRGQQVTLRCSPKSGHDTVSWYQQALGQGPQFIFQYYEEEERQRGNFPDRFSGHQFPNYSSELNVNALLLGDSALYLCASTFGLAGITYEQYFGPGTRLTVT.

This clone came up a few times. The J gene is TRBJ2-5, the V gene TRBV29-1; D uncertain. Per the germline V gene, CDR1 is SQVTM and CDR2 is ANQGSEA. The CDR3 runs 13 residues. V lost 4 bases to trimming and J lost 5 bases, with 14 bases between them. Here the CDR3 reads CSVVRPNPETQYF. The CDR3 DNA reads TGCAGCGTTGTGCGGCCAAACCCGGAGACCCAGTACTTC.

The table lists this clone with a few counts. This chain uses TRBV6-5 with TRBJ2-3; TRBD2 aligns across 8 bases. Germline V gene sequence: CDR1 MNHEY, CDR2 SVGAGI. The CDR3 has 15 amino acids. V dropped 4 bases and J dropped 1; count of bases not matched to a gene: 4. CDR3 amino acids: CASSSGLGRTDTQYF. The CDR3 DNA is TGTGCCAGCAGTTCGGGACTAGGCCGCACAGATACGCAGTATTTT.

The chain uses TRBV15 and TRBJ2-2; D may be TRBD2 (6 bases). Germline V gene data show CDR1 as LNHNV and CDR2 as YYDKDF (reference sequence). The CDR3 has 14 residues. Trimming took 8 bases from V and 8 from J, leaving 18 bases between them. The CDR3 DNA follows: TGTGCCACCCGGGACTCCCGGGGTATTGGGGAGCTGTTTTTT. It encodes CATRDSRGIGELFF.